The 32 T cell receptor beta chains presented below share a single source sample, sequenced in a study of blood T cell repertoires in COVID-19. TCRdb's table, derived via immunoSEQ multiplex PCR, lists solely in-frame clones and lacks some. The data hold about 200,000 clones, with approximately 84% observed a single time. The sample taken for sequencing was peripheral blood. The receptors were gathered from a woman aged 80 or older with acute or convalescent COVID-19.

The V gene is TRBV5-1, the J gene TRBJ1-1, with no clear D. This CDR3 has 13 amino acids. Deletions cut 4 bases from V and 4 bases from J, with 11 bases between. Germline V CDR1 and CDR2: SGHRS, YFSETQ. CDR3 loop: CASSMETGTEAFF. CDR3 sequence (DNA): TGCGCCAGCAGCATGGAGACGGGCACTGAAGCTTTCTTT.

The rearrangement links TRBV6-6 to TRBJ1-1; 11 nucleotides match TRBD1. Trimming at V came to 10 bases and at J to 6 bases, leaving 10 bases not matched to a gene. The CDR3 is 14 residues long. Germline-derived CDR1 and CDR2 are MNHNY and SVGAGI (reference sequence). CDR3 in amino acids: CAIQNRDRGSEAFF. CDR3 nucleotide sequence: TGTGCCATCCAGAACCGGGACAGGGGGTCTGAAGCTTTCTTT.

The chain links TRBV6-5 to TRBJ1-3, with D hard to call. V shed 0 bases and J shed 8 bases, with 17 bases lying between them. CDR1 MNHEY and CDR2 SVGAGI come from the germline V gene. The CDR3 is made up of 16 amino acids. CDR3 in DNA: TGTGCCAGCAGTTACTCCCCATGGGAGGCACGGGACACCATATATTTT. Its translation is CASSYSPWEARDTIYF.

The chain couples TRBV15 to TRBJ1-2; the D is unclear. Trimming cost V 4 bases and J 4 bases, with 13 bases left between them. Germline lookup yields CDR1 LNHNV and CDR2 YYDKDF (reference sequence). The CDR3 is made up of 14 amino acids. CDR3 DNA sequence: TGTGCCACCAGCACTCACACGGCGGGCTATGGCTACACCTTC. Protein product: CATSTHTAGYGYTF.

This rearrangement joins TRBV2 to TRBJ1-5; 8 bases are shared with TRBD1. The CDR3 consists of 14 residues. The V gene end was trimmed by 6 bases and the J gene end by 6 bases; junction bases not matched to a gene: 7. Germline CDR1 SNHLY, CDR2 FYNNEI. The CDR3 loop is CASSVDRGFQPQHF. The CDR3 region has the DNA TGTGCCAGCAGCGTAGACAGGGGATTTCAGCCCCAGCATTTT. The full variable domain, in which reference TRBV2 and TRBJ1-5 provide the parts outside the CDR3, is EPEVTQTPSHQVTQMGQEVILRCVPISNHLYFYWYRQILGQKVEFLVSFYNNEISEKSEIFDDQFSVERPDGSNFTLKIRSTKLEDSAMYFCASSVDRGFQPQHFGDGTRLSIL.

V is TRBV2 and J is TRBJ1-2; TRBD1 matches 7 bases. Per germline, CDR1 SNHLY and CDR2 FYNNEI. Unmatched junction bases numbered 7, after V lost 4 bases and J lost 5 bases. CDR3 size: 14 residues. This CDR3 is CASSVDRSVYGYTF. The CDR3 DNA reads as TGTGCCAGCAGTGTGGACAGGTCCGTGTATGGCTACACCTTC.

The chain uses TRBV10-3 and TRBJ2-1; 10 nucleotides align to TRBD2. V was pared by 6 bases and J by 5 bases, with 1 base of the junction left unmatched. The CDR3 runs 13 residues. CDR1 and CDR2 (germline): ENHRY, SYGVKD. The CDR3 reads CAIRSGGDNEQFF. CDR3 in DNA: TGTGCCATCAGGAGCGGGGGGGACAATGAGCAGTTCTTC.

This clone was seen only a few times. The chain employs TRBV7-6 and TRBJ1-5; D might be TRBD1 (5 bases). The CDR3 length is 16 residues. V was pared by 1 base and J by 0 bases, with 10 bases between. Germline V lookup: CDR1 SGHVS, CDR2 FNYEAQ. CDR3 loop: CASSLGQRYSNQPQHF. CDR3 DNA: TGTGCCAGCAGCTTAGGACAGCGCTATAGCAATCAGCCCCAGCATTTT.

The chain employs TRBV7-2 and TRBJ1-5, with a weak D call TRBD1 (5 bases). CDR1 SGHTA and CDR2 FQGNSA come from the germline V gene. V was cut by 1 base and J by 4 bases, with 8 bases left in between. The CDR3 is 14 residues long. CDR3 sequence (DNA): TGTGCCAGCAGCTTAGGACAGCTTAATCAGCCCCAGCATTTT. Translated: CASSLGQLNQPQHF.

The rearrangement joins TRBV3-1 (or the pseudogene TRBV3-2) to TRBJ2-7; D is ambiguous. The CDR3 covers 15 residues. Germline V gene sequence: CDR1 LGHDT, CDR2 YNNKEL (reference sequence). Trimming cost V 3 bases and J 2 bases, with 14 bases left between them. CDR3 nucleotide sequence: TGTGCCAGCAGCCACGGTTGGTACGAAACCTACGAGCAGTACTTC. Protein: CASSHGWYETYEQYF.

The chain joins TRBV10-3 to TRBJ2-1, with a possible D match to TRBD2 (5 bases). Trimming stripped 3 bases from V and 15 bases from J, with 12 bases between. The germline gives CDR1 ENHRY, CDR2 SYGVKD. The CDR3 is made up of 11 amino acids. CDR3: CAISDAGIRFF. CDR3 nucleotides: TGTGCCATCAGTGACGCCGGGATACGGTTCTTC.

This rearrangement joins TRBV5-4 to TRBJ1-4, with 11 bases that match TRBD1. The germline CDR1 and CDR2 sequences are SGHNT and YYREEE (reference sequence). V shed 0 bases and J 7 bases; nucleotides not matched to a gene: 5. CDR3 size: 16 residues. In DNA, the CDR3 is TGTGCCAGCAGCTTGGCTGGGGGGACAGGGGGTGAAAAACTGTTTTTT. As protein: CASSLAGGTGGEKLFF. Together with reference TRBV5-4 and TRBJ1-4, the CDR3 gives the full variable domain: ETGVTQSPTHLIKTRGQQVTLRCSSQSGHNTVSWYQQALGQGPQFIFQYYREEENGRGNFPPRFSGLQFPNYSSELNVNALELDDSALYLCASSLAGGTGGEKLFFGSGTQLSVL.

The chain joins TRBV5-4 to TRBJ2-1, with 7 positions matching TRBD2. The CDR3 length is 15 residues. CDR1 is SGHNT, CDR2 YYREEE, per germline (reference sequence). The trim removed 4 bases at V and 0 bases at J, leaving 4 bases unmatched. Here the CDR3 DNA reads TGTGCCAGCAGCCTCGGCGGGGGCTCCTACAATGAGCAGTTCTTC. Its translation is CASSLGGGSYNEQFF.

The rearrangement uses TRBV24-1 and TRBJ1-4; 8 bases align to TRBD1. CDR3 length: 15 residues. V shed 4 bases and J 2 bases; nucleotides not matched to a gene: 2. In germline, CDR1 is KGHDR, CDR2 SFDVKD. The CDR3 DNA follows: TGTGCCACCAGTGACCCAGGGGGCACTAATGAAAAACTGTTTTTT. Amino acids: CATSDPGGTNEKLFF.

In this sample, this clone turned up a few times. This sequence joins TRBV19 and TRBJ2-7; tentatively, D is TRBD1 (5 bases). V was pared by 2 bases and J by 4 bases, with 21 bases between. Germline loops: CDR1 LNHDA, CDR2 SQIVND (reference sequence). The CDR3 loop spans 17 amino acids. DNA of the CDR3: TGTGCCAGTAGTATAAACCCCGGGCAGGGAATCGGGTACGAGCAGTACTTC. It specifies CASSINPGQGIGYEQYF.

This chain links TRBV6-2 or TRBV6-3 with TRBJ1-1, with D hard to call. This CDR3 is built from 14 residues. Germline loops: CDR1 MNHEY, CDR2 SVGEGT. The germline V and J ends were trimmed by 0 bases and 1 base, with 6 bases remaining between them. The CDR3 sequence: CASSYSIANTEAFF. The CDR3 DNA sequence: TGTGCCAGCAGTTACTCGATAGCGAACACTGAAGCTTTCTTT.

The chain has TRBV5-8 and TRBJ2-3, with 11 positions matching TRBD1. After removal of 6 bases from V and 4 bases from J, the junction contained 13 bases not matched to a gene. The CDR3 has 17 amino acids. Germline CDR1 SGHTS, CDR2 YDEGEE. CDR3 in amino acids: CASTWDRGVFRPDTQYF. The CDR3 nucleotides read TGTGCCAGCACCTGGGACAGGGGGGTTTTCCGTCCAGATACGCAGTATTTT.

The chain is built from TRBV5-1 and TRBJ2-3, with TRBD2 matching 9 bases. Trimming at V came to 4 bases and at J to 6 bases, leaving 6 bases not matched to a gene. This CDR3 has 14 amino acids. Germline CDR1 SGHRS, CDR2 YFSETQ. This CDR3 reads CASSLAGIGDTQYF. Written as DNA, the CDR3 is TGCGCCAGCAGCCTAGCGGGGATCGGGGATACGCAGTATTTT.

The table lists this clone with a count of one. This chain links TRBV5-1 with TRBJ1-2; D gene ambiguous. CDR3 length: 13 residues. Trimming cost V 4 bases and J 3 bases, with 10 bases left between them. Germline CDR1 and CDR2: SGHRS and YFSETQ. CDR3 region: CASSPGGDYGYTF. The CDR3 bases are TGCGCCAGCAGCCCGGGCGGGGACTATGGCTACACCTTC.

This sequence joins TRBV7-9 and TRBJ2-3; 8 nucleotides match TRBD2. J was trimmed by 9 bases and V by 4 bases; bases with no gene match: 15. CDR1 is SEHNR, CDR2 FQNEAQ, per germline (reference sequence). This CDR3 is 16 amino acids long. The CDR3 region is CASSSIRGGSEGTQYF. The CDR3 region has the DNA TGTGCCAGCAGCTCCATTCGCGGGGGGTCGGAGGGGACGCAGTATTTT.

The genes are TRBV5-8 and TRBJ2-3; 7 positions match TRBD1. The CDR3 sequence is 15 residues long. J gave up 5 bases and V 3 bases, and 9 bases lay outside the gene matches. From germline, CDR1 is SGHTS and CDR2 YDEGEE. The CDR3: CASSSRGIGVDTQYF. CDR3 bases: TGTGCCAGCAGCTCCAGGGGGATCGGGGTAGATACGCAGTATTTT.

The CDR3: CASSLGRQGGNQPQHF. The DNA of the CDR3 is TGTGCCAGCAGCTTAGGGCGGCAGGGCGGCAATCAGCCCCAGCATTTT. The chain combines TRBV7-2 with TRBJ1-5; weak D call: TRBD1 (5 bases). Germline V gene lookup returns CDR1 SGHTA and CDR2 FQGNSA. There are 16 residues in the CDR3. The V end was cut by 1 base, the J end by 2 bases, with 12 bases between.

The chain uses TRBV19 and TRBJ1-5; 8 bases map to TRBD1. This CDR3 is built from 12 residues. Trimming cost V 8 bases and J 7 bases; bases outside gene matches: 4. Per germline, CDR1 LNHDA and CDR2 SQIVND (reference sequence). The CDR3 protein is CASRQGRQPQHF. For the CDR3, the DNA is TGTGCCAGTCGACAGGGGAGACAGCCCCAGCATTTT. The full variable domain, in which reference TRBV19 and TRBJ1-5 provide the parts outside the CDR3, is DGGITQSPKYLFRKEGQNVTLSCEQNLNHDAMYWYRQDPGQGLRLIYYSQIVNDFQKGDIAEGYSVSREKKESFPLTVTSAQKNPTAFYLCASRQGRQPQHFGDGTRLSIL.

The CDR3 is CASSLEGDRGLLNGYTF. CDR3 coding DNA: TGTGCCAGCAGCTTAGAGGGAGACAGGGGGCTATTGAATGGCTACACCTTC. The chain uses TRBV7-9 and TRBJ1-2; 10 bases align to TRBD1. This CDR3 region has 17 residues. V gave up 1 base and J gave up 6 bases; unmatched junction bases: 11. Germline assignment: CDR1 SEHNR and CDR2 FQNEAQ (reference sequence). The full variable domain, rest sourced from reference TRBV7-9 and TRBJ1-2, is DTGVSQNPRHKITKRGQNVTFRCDPISEHNRLYWYRQTLGQGPEFLTYFQNEAQLEKSRLLSDRFSAERPKGSFSTLEIQRTEQGDSAMYLCASSLEGDRGLLNGYTFGSGTRLTVV.

This clone was seen only a few times. The rearrangement links TRBV7-2 to TRBJ2-2; 8 positions agree with TRBD2. V trimming: 1 base; J trimming: 4 bases; junction bases outside the gene matches: 8. The germline V gene encodes CDR1 SGHTA and CDR2 FQGNSA. CDR3 length equals 17 residues. The CDR3 here is CASSLDLRGASTGELFF. The CDR3 bases are TGTGCCAGCAGCTTAGACCTGCGGGGGGCGAGCACCGGGGAGCTGTTTTTT.

This chain uses TRBV5-1 with TRBJ1-5, with TRBD1 identical over 9 bases. CDR3 length: 15 amino acids. V shed 0 bases and J 7 bases; nucleotides not matched to a gene: 5. The germline gives CDR1 SGHRS, CDR2 YFSETQ. The CDR3 protein is CASSLGTGDGQPQHF. The DNA for the CDR3 is TGCGCCAGCAGCTTGGGGACAGGGGACGGCCAGCCCCAGCATTTT.

The rearrangement uses TRBV30 and TRBJ1-5; D uncertain. V was shortened by 3 bases and J by 0 bases, with 9 bases between the two germline ends. Germline V gene lookup returns CDR1 GTSNPN and CDR2 SVGIG (reference sequence). This CDR3 contains 14 residues. CDR3 bases: TGTGCCTGGAGCGGGGATCATAGCAATCAGCCCCAGCATTTT. This translates into CAWSGDHSNQPQHF.

The chain carries TRBV6-1 and TRBJ2-7, with 7 bases that match TRBD2. Trimming cost V 0 bases and J 4 bases; bases outside gene matches: 9. The CDR3 is made up of 16 amino acids. Germline V gene sequence: CDR1 MNHNS, CDR2 SASEGT. CDR3 DNA sequence: TGTGCCAGCAGTGAAGCGGGAGGGCCGAATTTGTACGAGCAGTACTTC. Translated, it gives CASSEAGGPNLYEQYF.

The V call is TRBV5-1, the J call TRBJ1-6; perhaps TRBD1 as D (5 bases). This CDR3 is built from 16 residues. Germline V gene lookup returns CDR1 SGHRS and CDR2 YFSETQ. Trimming removed 1 base at V and 5 bases at J, with 13 bases between. This chain's CDR3 is CASSLNPGVHNSPLHF. The DNA of the CDR3 is TGCGCCAGCAGCTTGAATCCGGGGGTACATAATTCACCCCTCCACTTT.

This rearrangement joins TRBV4-2 to TRBJ2-7, with 9 positions matching TRBD1. Germline V gene lookup returns CDR1 LGHNA and CDR2 YNFKEQ. V shed 4 bases and J 4 bases; nucleotides not matched to a gene: 8. The CDR3 runs 15 residues. As DNA, the CDR3 is TGTGCCAGCAGCCCCCAGGGACAGGGACTATACGAGCAGTACTTC. Protein: CASSPQGQGLYEQYF.

This chain links TRBV10-1 with TRBJ2-7; 7 bases match TRBD1. The CDR3 is 13 amino acids. V shed 5 bases, J shed 3 bases, and the junction held 4 bases outside the gene matches. The germline CDR1 and CDR2 sequences are WNHNN and SYGVQD (reference sequence). The DNA of the CDR3 is TGCGCCAGCAGTTCGGACAGGAACTACGAGCAGTACTTC. Its protein is CASSSDRNYEQYF.

The chain recombines TRBV4-2 with TRBJ2-3; TRBD2 matches 13 bases. In germline, CDR1 is LGHNA, CDR2 YNFKEQ. This CDR3 spans 16 amino acids. Germline trimming cut 4 bases from V and 4 bases from J; bases unmatched to any gene: 5. The CDR3 bases are TGTGCCAGCAGCCCCGGACTAGCGGGGGCCCCAGATACGCAGTATTTT. It translates to CASSPGLAGAPDTQYF.